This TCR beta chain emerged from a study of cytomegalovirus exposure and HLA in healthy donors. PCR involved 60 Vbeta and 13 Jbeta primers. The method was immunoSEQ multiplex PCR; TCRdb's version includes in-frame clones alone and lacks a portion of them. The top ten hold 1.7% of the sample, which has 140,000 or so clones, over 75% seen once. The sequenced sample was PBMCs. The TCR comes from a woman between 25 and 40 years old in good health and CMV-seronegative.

CDR3 bases: TGTGCCAGCAGCTTGAGAGGGGGGACTAGCGGGGGGACCTCCTACGAGCAGTACTTC. It yields the protein CASSLRGGTSGGTSYEQYF. The rearrangement links TRBV5-5 to TRBJ2-7, with 15 bases aligning to TRBD2. Germline V gives CDR1 SGHKS, CDR2 YYEKEE (reference sequence). The CDR3 runs 19 residues. J lost 0 bases, V lost 1 base, and 8 bases had no gene match.